The clone carrying this TCR beta chain was seen just once. Antigen unknown. This record comes from a study of T cells in Graves' hyperthyroidism and ophthalmopathy. Study findings and constraints: Most thyroid clonotypes expanded above 0.001 were also detected in blood.

TCR beta CDR3 sequences were amplified from RNA transcripts. First-round RT-PCR of the TCR CDR3 relied on the HTBI primer set. TCRdb reanalysed the multiplex PCR reads using MiXCR and keeps one entry per CDR3 protein. The sample includes under 750,000 distinct CDR3 sequences, 18% seen only once; the top ten take around 15%. The CDR3 runs to 15 residues. Germline V gene lookup returns CDR1 SGHRS and CDR2 YFSETQ. The V gene lost 0 bases and the J gene lost 10 bases, with 14 bases spanning the gap. The chain joins TRBV5-1 to TRBJ1-6, with D perhaps TRBD1 (6 bases). The sample consisted of blood. This clonotype was obtained from a woman aged 50 to 60 with Graves' hyperthyroidism that later progressed to Graves' ophthalmopathy. The CDR3 spells CASSLDRGAMSPLHF. Written as DNA, the CDR3 is TGCGCCAGCAGCTTGGATCGGGGGGCGATGTCACCCCTCCACTTT.